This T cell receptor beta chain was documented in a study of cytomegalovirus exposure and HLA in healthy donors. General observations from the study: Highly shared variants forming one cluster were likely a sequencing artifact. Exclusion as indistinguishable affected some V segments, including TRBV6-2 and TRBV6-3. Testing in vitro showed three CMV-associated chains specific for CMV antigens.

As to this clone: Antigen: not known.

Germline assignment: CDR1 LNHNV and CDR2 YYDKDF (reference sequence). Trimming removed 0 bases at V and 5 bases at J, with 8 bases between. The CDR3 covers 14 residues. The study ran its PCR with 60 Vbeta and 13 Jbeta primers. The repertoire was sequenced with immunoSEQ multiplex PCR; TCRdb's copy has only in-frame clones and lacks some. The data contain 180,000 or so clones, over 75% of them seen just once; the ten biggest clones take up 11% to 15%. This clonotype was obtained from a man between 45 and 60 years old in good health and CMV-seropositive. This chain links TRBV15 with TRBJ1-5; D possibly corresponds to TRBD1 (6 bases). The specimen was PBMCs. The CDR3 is CATSRDPGDQPQHF. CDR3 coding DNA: TGTGCCACCAGCAGAGATCCAGGGGATCAGCCCCAGCATTTT.